The TCR beta chain under discussion was sequenced for a study of identical twins. V gave up 4 bases and J gave up 3 bases; unmatched junction bases: 8. This CDR3 contains 16 residues. Germline V lookup: CDR1 MGHRA, CDR2 YSYEKL. TCRdb recomputed calls from the 5' RACE reads with MiXCR, one row per CDR3 protein. The sample lists 250,000 or so distinct CDR3 sequences; 6.5% to 9% were seen once. This clonotype was observed a few times. These same data were also listed under a study on yellow fever vaccine responses in identical twins. That study adds: After vaccination, twins' T cell response reportedly seemed partly convergent, partly personalized.

This TCR was recovered from a woman aged 18-29 years in good health. The chain couples TRBV4-1 to TRBJ2-3; 9 bases are shared with TRBD2. The sequenced sample was CD8+ T cells sorted from blood. The CDR3 region is CASSPEWRGGTDTQYF. DNA of the CDR3: TGCGCCAGCAGCCCCGAGTGGCGGGGGGGAACAGATACGCAGTATTTT.